In its sample, the clone carrying this TCR beta chain was seen once. V lost 3 bases and J 1 base, leaving 9 bases between the germline ends. This CDR3 comprises 14 residues. CDR1 is LNHDA and CDR2 is SQIVND in the germline V gene (reference sequence). This PCR relied on a set of 60 Vbeta primers and 13 Jbeta primers. TCRdb keeps only in-frame clones here, not all; method: immunoSEQ multiplex PCR. Here the sample spans about 230,000 clones, 78% being singletons. This sample is part of a study of cytomegalovirus exposure and HLA in healthy donors. This TCR derives from a boy aged 5-17 years in good health and CMV-seronegative. V gene TRBV19 combines with J gene TRBJ1-1; D is undetermined. What was sequenced was PBMCs. CDR3: CASSMAGRNTEAFF. In DNA form, the CDR3 reads TGTGCCAGTAGTATGGCAGGCAGGAACACTGAAGCTTTCTTT.